This T cell receptor (beta chain) was recorded in a study of post-analysis software for immune sequencing data. Findings and caveats of the study: The study found TRBV5-6, TRBV5-1 and TRBV20-1 among five TRBV segments more frequent in patients than controls.

Germline-derived CDR1 and CDR2 are SGHRS and YFSETQ. The V end lost 6 bases, the J end lost 0 bases, and 13 bases lay between the germline ends. The CDR3 runs 14 residues. With regard to this clonotype: The antigen is unknown.

Unique molecular identifiers featured in each of the TCR beta cDNA libraries. Between roughly 0.95 and 10 million T cells gave rise to 450,000 to 650,000 cDNA molecules. TCRdb reprocessed the PCR reads via MiXCR and lists one record per CDR3 protein. This table has fewer than 900,000 distinct CDR3 sequences, roughly 46% appearing once. The chain employs TRBV5-1 and TRBJ2-7; TRBD1 is a possible D gene (6 bases). Source material: blood. This TCR was sampled from a girl aged 10 to 17 with multiple sclerosis. The CDR3 DNA follows: TGCGCCAGCAAGGAAGGGGACAACTCCTACGAGCAGTACTTC. Translation: CASKEGDNSYEQYF.